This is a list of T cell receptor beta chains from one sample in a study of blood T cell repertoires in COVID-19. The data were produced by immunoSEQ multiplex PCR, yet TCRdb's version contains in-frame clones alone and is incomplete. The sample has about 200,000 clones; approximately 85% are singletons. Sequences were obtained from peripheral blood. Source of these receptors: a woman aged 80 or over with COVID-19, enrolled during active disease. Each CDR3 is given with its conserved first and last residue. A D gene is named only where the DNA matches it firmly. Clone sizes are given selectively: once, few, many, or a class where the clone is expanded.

CASSKGLAGRLNTEAFF TGTGCCAGCAGCAAAGGGTTGGCGGGACGCTTGAACACTGAAGCTTTCTTT - TRBJ1-1 17 TRBV21-1 -
CASSGIQGTGEAETQYF TGTGCCAGCAGTGGGATCCAGGGGACAGGGGAGGCGGAGACCCAGTACTTC - TRBJ2-5 17 TRBV6-1 TRBD1
CASSEAPPGLVNTEAFF TGTGCCAGCAGTGAAGCACCGCCAGGTTTGGTAAACACTGAAGCTTTCTTT - TRBJ1-1 17 TRBV2 -
CASSLTVNTEAFF TGCGCCAGCAGCCTGACAGTGAACACTGAAGCTTTCTTT - TRBJ1-1 13 TRBV5-1 -
CATDRGVNTEAFF TGTGCCACGGACAGGGGGGTGAACACTGAAGCTTTCTTT - TRBJ1-1 13 TRBV6-6 TRBD1
CASSGGTSGIADTQYF TGTGCCAGTAGTGGTGGGACTAGCGGGATCGCAGATACGCAGTATTTT - TRBJ2-3 16 TRBV19 TRBD2
CATSSGLRGWETQYF TGTGCCACCAGCAGCGGGCTCAGGGGGTGGGAGACCCAGTACTTC - TRBJ2-5 15 TRBV15 TRBD1
CSVDDYGYTF TGCAGCGTTGACGACTATGGCTACACCTTC - TRBJ1-2 10 TRBV29-1 -
CAISEATDTQYF TGTGCCATCAGTGAGGCGACAGATACGCAGTATTTT - TRBJ2-3 12 TRBV10-3 -
CASSTTSTGGNEKLFF TGTGCCAGTAGTACAACTTCGACAGGGGGCAATGAAAAACTGTTTTTT - TRBJ1-4 16 TRBV19 TRBD1
CASNQQGTGHTEAFF TGTGCCAGCAACCAACAGGGGACAGGCCACACTGAAGCTTTCTTT few TRBJ1-1 15 TRBV2 TRBD1
CASHTVQGLGNTIYF TGTGCTAGTCATACTGTGCAGGGACTTGGAAACACCATATATTTT - TRBJ1-3 15 TRBV12-5 -
CASSLVGTPEETQYF TGCGCCAGCAGCTTGGTCGGGACACCCGAAGAGACCCAGTACTTC - TRBJ2-5 15 TRBV5-1 -
CAWNDGTAEAFF TGTGCCTGGAACGACGGGACAGCAGAAGCTTTCTTT - TRBJ1-1 12 TRBV30 TRBD1
CASSPPRRPGISNQPQHF TGCGCCAGCAGCCCCCCCCGGAGGCCAGGCATTAGCAATCAGCCCCAGCATTTT - TRBJ1-5 18 TRBV4-3 -
CSVEGQGDGYGYTF TGCAGCGTTGAAGGCCAGGGGGACGGCTATGGCTACACCTTC - TRBJ1-2 14 TRBV29-1 TRBD1
CAISESSGGSYEQYF TGTGCCATCAGTGAGTCGTCGGGAGGTTCCTACGAGCAGTACTTC - TRBJ2-7 15 TRBV10-3 TRBD2
CASSLVPKAGGGSNEQFF TGTGCCAGCAGTTTAGTCCCCAAAGCGGGAGGGGGATCGAATGAGCAGTTCTTC - TRBJ2-1 18 TRBV27 TRBD2
CASSPPVAGGVSDTQYF TGTGCCAGCTCACCACCAGTAGCGGGGGGTGTCTCAGATACGCAGTATTTT - TRBJ2-3 17 TRBV18 TRBD2
CSVGGLPSYEQYF TGCAGCGTTGGCGGCCTCCCCTCCTACGAGCAGTACTTC - TRBJ2-7 13 TRBV29-1 -
CASTTGTSRTGELFF TGTGCCAGTACCACAGGGACTAGCCGCACCGGGGAGCTGTTTTTT - TRBJ2-2 15 TRBV19 TRBD2
CAWNPGLSSGELFF TGTGCCTGGAATCCCGGACTATCTTCCGGGGAGCTGTTTTTT - TRBJ2-2 14 TRBV30 -
CAWNPQGAGEKLFF TGTGCCTGGAATCCACAGGGGGCGGGAGAAAAACTGTTTTTT - TRBJ1-4 14 TRBV30 TRBD1
CASSQAYTHASTDTQYF TGCGCCAGCAGCCAAGCGTACACGCACGCTAGCACAGATACGCAGTATTTT - TRBJ2-3 17 TRBV4-1 -
CASSSGTGGQPQHF TGCGCCAGCAGCTCAGGGACCGGGGGTCAGCCCCAGCATTTT - TRBJ1-5 14 TRBV5-1 -
CASSVGEANIQYF TGTGCCAGCAGCGTTGGGGAGGCAAACATTCAGTACTTC - TRBJ2-4 13 TRBV9 -
CASSTSGRNSDTQYF TGTGCCAGCAGCACTAGCGGGAGGAACTCGGATACGCAGTATTTT once TRBJ2-3 15 TRBV7-2 TRBD2
CASKIGHGNTGELFF TGTGCCAGCAAGATAGGACATGGGAACACCGGGGAGCTGTTTTTT - TRBJ2-2 15 TRBV6-4 -
CASSLDPSSNTGELFF TGCGCCAGCAGCTTGGATCCGTCTTCGAACACCGGGGAGCTGTTTTTT - TRBJ2-2 16 TRBV5-1 -
CASKLPSRVTEAFF TGTGCCAGTAAACTCCCCTCGAGGGTCACTGAAGCTTTCTTT - TRBJ1-1 14 TRBV18 -
CASSSQPGQGYEQYF TGTGCCAGCAGCTCTCAACCGGGACAGGGCTACGAGCAGTACTTC - TRBJ2-7 15 TRBV7-3 TRBD1
CASSPPDRADTGELFF TGTGCCAGCTCACCACCGGACAGGGCGGACACCGGGGAGCTGTTTTTT - TRBJ2-2 16 TRBV18 TRBD1
CASSLSAKPNTEAFF TGTGCCAGCAGTTTATCAGCAAAACCGAACACTGAAGCTTTCTTT once TRBJ1-1 15 TRBV27 -
CASAGVGEKLFF TGTGCCAGCGCAGGGGTCGGTGAAAAACTGTTTTTT few TRBJ1-4 12 TRBV6-5 -
CASSQGGGYNYGYTF TGTGCCAGCAGCCAGGGAGGGGGTTACAACTATGGCTACACCTTC - TRBJ1-2 15 TRBV3-1/TRBV3-2 -
CASSRESYNSPLHF TGTGCCAGCAGCCGAGAGTCCTATAATTCACCCCTCCACTTT - TRBJ1-6 14 TRBV5-4 -
CASRPGTGYYGGYTF TGTGCCAGCAGACCCGGGACAGGATACTACGGGGGCTACACCTTC - TRBJ1-2 15 TRBV6-5 TRBD1
CASSKSGGATNEQFF TGTGCCAGCAGTAAAAGCGGGGGGGCCACCAATGAGCAGTTCTTC once TRBJ2-1 15 TRBV2 TRBD2
CASTEADSYEQYF TGTGCCAGTACCGAAGCGGACTCCTACGAGCAGTACTTC - TRBJ2-7 13 TRBV28 -
CASSGTSGYQYF TGTGCCAGCAGCGGGACTAGCGGGTACCAGTACTTC - TRBJ2-7 12 TRBV7-9 TRBD2
CAWSNREKLFF TGTGCCTGGAGTAATAGAGAAAAACTGTTTTTT - TRBJ1-4 11 TRBV30 -
CASSIVPIEQFF TGTGCCAGCAGCATAGTGCCGATTGAGCAGTTCTTC many TRBJ2-1 12 TRBV5-4 -
CASLGQGARSEAFF TGTGCCAGCTTGGGACAGGGGGCGCGCAGTGAAGCTTTCTTT - TRBJ1-1 14 TRBV7-2 TRBD1
CASRLSSTNEKLFF TGTGCCAGCAGGCTCAGTTCAACTAATGAAAAACTGTTTTTT - TRBJ1-4 14 TRBV2 -
CASSDRRGDGRAYGYTF TGTGCCAGCTCAGATAGGCGGGGTGACGGAAGGGCCTATGGCTACACCTTC few TRBJ1-2 17 TRBV18 -
CASSLGQGIMNEKLFF TGTGCCAGCTCACTAGGACAGGGGATAATGAATGAAAAACTGTTTTTT - TRBJ1-4 16 TRBV18 TRBD1
CAWSVEGAYEQYF TGTGCCTGGAGTGTAGAGGGGGCCTACGAGCAGTACTTC - TRBJ2-7 13 TRBV30 -
CASSLILRGGLNEQFF TGTGCCAGCAGCTTAATCCTGCGGGGGGGCCTTAATGAGCAGTTCTTC - TRBJ2-1 16 TRBV5-6 TRBD2
CASRKFRTGDTEAFF TGTGCCAGCAGGAAGTTTCGGACAGGAGACACTGAAGCTTTCTTT - TRBJ1-1 15 TRBV27 TRBD1
CASSHRDRGNSPLHF TGTGCCAGCAGCCACCGGGACAGGGGAAATTCACCCCTCCACTTT - TRBJ1-6 15 TRBV3-1/TRBV3-2 TRBD1
CASSGDSFSSYTF TGTGCCAGCAGTGGGGACAGTTTCTCTAGCTACACCTTC - TRBJ1-2 13 TRBV28 TRBD1
CASSSTSARADTQYF TGTGCCAGCAGCTCGACTAGCGCCCGCGCAGATACGCAGTATTTT - TRBJ2-3 15 TRBV7-9 TRBD2